Listed below are T cell receptor beta chains from one sample, sequenced in a study of human thymus T cells. Data came from immunoSEQ multiplex PCR; TCRdb stores just in-frame clones and leaves some out. The sample has tens of thousands of clones, approximately 95% seen once. The sample consisted of blood. These receptors came from a boy less than two years old with a congenital heart defect but otherwise immunologically healthy. Both conserved end residues are part of each CDR3. Fields, in order: CDR3 protein, CDR3 DNA, J gene, V gene, D gene, clone size. A D gene is named only where the DNA matches it firmly. The size of a clone is reported for some rows only, either as once, few or many, or as a class for expanded clones.

CDR3aa: CASSGAGRDQPQHF; CDR3nt: TGTGCCAGCAGCGGGGCAGGGCGGGATCAGCCCCAGCATTTT; j_gene: TRBJ1-5; v_gene: TRBV21-1; d_gene: NA; abundance: NA
CDR3aa: CASSIDGQGATYEQYF; CDR3nt: TGTGCCAGTAGTATTGATGGGCAGGGGGCAACCTACGAGCAGTACTTC; j_gene: TRBJ2-7; v_gene: TRBV19; d_gene: TRBD1; abundance: NA
CDR3aa: CASSPGTGWKETQYF; CDR3nt: TGTGCCAGCAGCCCTGGGACAGGTTGGAAAGAGACCCAGTACTTC; j_gene: TRBJ2-5; v_gene: TRBV7-2; d_gene: TRBD1; abundance: NA
CDR3aa: CASSQDIASGDYEQYF; CDR3nt: TGCGCCAGCAGCCAAGATATAGCTAGCGGGGACTACGAGCAGTACTTC; j_gene: TRBJ2-7; v_gene: TRBV7-9; d_gene: TRBD2; abundance: NA
CDR3aa: CASSPLAGGYNEQFF; CDR3nt: TGTGCCAGTAGTCCGCTAGCGGGGGGCTACAATGAGCAGTTCTTC; j_gene: TRBJ2-1; v_gene: TRBV19; d_gene: TRBD2; abundance: NA
CDR3aa: CASSDRASGEQETQYF; CDR3nt: TGTGCCAGCAGCGACCGGGCTAGCGGAGAACAAGAGACCCAGTACTTC; j_gene: TRBJ2-5; v_gene: TRBV4-2; d_gene: TRBD2; abundance: once
CDR3aa: CASSHSGTGGEKLFF; CDR3nt: TGTGCCAGCAGCCACTCCGGGACAGGAGGGGAAAAACTGTTTTTT; j_gene: TRBJ1-4; v_gene: TRBV7-9; d_gene: TRBD1; abundance: NA
CDR3aa: CASSLGGMDIQYF; CDR3nt: TGTGCCAGCTCGCTGGGGGGCATGGACATTCAGTACTTC; j_gene: TRBJ2-4; v_gene: TRBV7-2; d_gene: NA; abundance: once
CDR3aa: CASSLDGSPLHF; CDR3nt: TGTGCCAGCAGCTTAGATGGCTCACCCCTCCACTTT; j_gene: TRBJ1-6; v_gene: TRBV11-3; d_gene: NA; abundance: NA
CDR3aa: CSVDYRASYEQYF; CDR3nt: TGCAGCGTTGATTACAGGGCTTCCTACGAGCAGTACTTC; j_gene: TRBJ2-7; v_gene: TRBV29-1; d_gene: NA; abundance: NA
CDR3aa: CASSHSRFGTSGASSYNEQFF; CDR3nt: TGCGCCAGCAGCCACTCCCGTTTCGGGACTAGCGGGGCCAGCTCCTACAATGAGCAGTTCTTC; j_gene: TRBJ2-1; v_gene: TRBV4-3; d_gene: TRBD2; abundance: NA
CDR3aa: CASSLDRGYEQYF; CDR3nt: TGTGCCAGCAGCTTAGACAGGGGCTACGAGCAGTACTTC; j_gene: TRBJ2-7; v_gene: TRBV7-6; d_gene: TRBD1; abundance: NA
CDR3aa: CASNRPPSYEQYF; CDR3nt: TGTGCCAGCAACCGCCCCCCGTCCTACGAGCAGTACTTC; j_gene: TRBJ2-7; v_gene: TRBV7-2; d_gene: NA; abundance: NA
CDR3aa: CASSLTSGRPGELFF; CDR3nt: TGTGCCAGCAGTTTGACTAGCGGGAGGCCCGGGGAGCTGTTTTTT; j_gene: TRBJ2-2; v_gene: TRBV6-6; d_gene: TRBD2; abundance: NA
CDR3aa: CASSEAETGVDEQYF; CDR3nt: TGTGCCAGCAGTGAAGCCGAGACAGGGGTCGACGAGCAGTACTTC; j_gene: TRBJ2-7; v_gene: TRBV2; d_gene: TRBD1; abundance: NA
CDR3aa: CASSYSRPGGYGYTF; CDR3nt: TGTGCCAGCAGTTACTCGAGGCCAGGGGGCTATGGCTACACCTTC; j_gene: TRBJ1-2; v_gene: TRBV6-5; d_gene: TRBD1; abundance: NA
CDR3aa: CASSDRLNSPLHF; CDR3nt: TGTGCCAGCAGTGACAGGCTTAATTCACCCCTCCACTTT; j_gene: TRBJ1-6; v_gene: TRBV2; d_gene: NA; abundance: NA
CDR3aa: CASSIRTGTYEQYF; CDR3nt: TGTGCCAGTAGTATCCGGACAGGAACCTACGAGCAGTACTTC; j_gene: TRBJ2-7; v_gene: TRBV19; d_gene: TRBD1; abundance: NA
CDR3aa: CASSSGTRGYEQYF; CDR3nt: TGTGCCAGCAGTTCCGGGACGAGGGGCTACGAGCAGTACTTC; j_gene: TRBJ2-7; v_gene: TRBV6-5; d_gene: NA; abundance: NA
CDR3aa: CASAGLAGAGEQFF; CDR3nt: TGTGCCAGCGCGGGACTAGCGGGAGCTGGTGAGCAGTTCTTC; j_gene: TRBJ2-1; v_gene: TRBV27; d_gene: TRBD2; abundance: NA
CDR3aa: CSVRRESGGWSTDTQYF; CDR3nt: TGCAGCGTAAGGAGGGAGTCGGGAGGTTGGAGCACAGATACGCAGTATTTT; j_gene: TRBJ2-3; v_gene: TRBV29-1; d_gene: TRBD2; abundance: NA
CDR3aa: CASSLGRFNSPLHF; CDR3nt: TGTGCCAGCAGCTTAGGACGGTTTAATTCACCCCTCCACTTT; j_gene: TRBJ1-6; v_gene: TRBV7-8; d_gene: NA; abundance: NA